This T cell receptor beta chain was profiled in a study of T cells in localized non-small cell lung cancer. Overall study results and limits: Out of the top 100 tumor clones, a median approximately 57 were seen in adjacent lung. Tumor showed lower T cell clonality than uninvolved adjacent lung, where it was highest. Sequencing, confined to only one tumor region, leaves heterogeneity possible. Greater blood T cell density accompanied longer overall survival.

As for this clone: Its specificity is not known.

The method was immunoSEQ multiplex PCR; TCRdb's version includes in-frame clones alone and lacks a portion of them. The sample has 100,000 to 150,000 clones; around 89% are singletons. Germline-derived CDR1 and CDR2 are SGHTS and YDEGEE. Trimming took off 4 bases at V and 6 bases at J, with 7 bases between the two ends. The CDR3 has 12 amino acids. The sequence was obtained from a female donor older than 55 with stage I lung adenocarcinoma. The sequencing here drew on peripheral blood, taken before any cancer treatment. V usage is TRBV5-8 and J usage is TRBJ1-4; D unclear. The CDR3, as DNA: TGTGCCAGCAGCCGGACCCATGAAAAACTGTTTTTT. Protein product: CASSRTHEKLFF.